These 25 T cell receptor beta chains share one sample of origin, sequenced in a study of blood T cell repertoires in COVID-19 (dated by TCRdb to the early 2020s). Library generation was performed with the immunoSEQ multiplex PCR assay. This immuneACCESS table, as held by TCRdb, lists in-frame sequences with V and J called but not all clones. Of the missing ones, under half trace to an unresolved V gene in checked studies; the others have no known cause. The table for this sample lists about 150,000 clones; roughly 80% of them were counted only once. Together, the top ten hold roughly 3% of the sample. Sequencing input: peripheral blood. The receptor set was obtained from a woman older than 75 with acute or convalescent COVID-19.

The rearrangement uses TRBV2 and TRBJ1-2, with D possibly matching TRBD1 (5 bases). Trimming took off 1 base at V and 8 bases at J, with 5 bases between the two ends. Germline loops: CDR1 SNHLY, CDR2 FYNNEI. The CDR3 has 11 amino acids. The CDR3 bases are TGTGCCAGCAGTGAAGAGGGGGGCTACACCTTC. Translated: CASSEEGGYTF.

V and J are TRBV12-3 or TRBV12-4 and TRBJ1-4, with D uncertain. This CDR3 has 13 amino acids. Trimming shortened V by 7 bases and J by 0 bases, and 6 bases separated the two germline ends. CDR3 coding DNA: TGTGCCAGCAACGGAGCAACTAATGAAAAACTGTTTTTT. Translated: CASNGATNEKLFF.

This clone is a singleton in its sample. V and J are TRBV27 and TRBJ1-5; D might be TRBD1 (5 bases). Trimming removed 6 bases from V and 2 bases from J, with 17 bases in between. Germline V lookup: CDR1 MNHEY, CDR2 SMNVEV (reference sequence). This CDR3 has 16 amino acids. The CDR3 DNA reads as TGTGCCAGCAGCCAGGGTTGGGCGGGAGGCAATCAGCCCCAGCATTTT. As protein: CASSQGWAGGNQPQHF.

This chain uses TRBV3-1 (or the pseudogene TRBV3-2) with TRBJ2-4; maybe TRBD2 (6 bases). The germline gives CDR1 LGHDT, CDR2 YNNKEL (reference sequence). The CDR3 covers 15 residues. The germline V and J ends were trimmed by 1 base and 0 bases, with 7 bases remaining between them. CDR3 region: CASSQVGGAKNIQYF. In DNA form, the CDR3 reads TGTGCCAGCAGCCAAGTGGGGGGAGCCAAAAACATTCAGTACTTC.

V is TRBV2 and J is TRBJ1-1; TRBD1 matches at 7 bases. CDR1 is SNHLY and CDR2 is FYNNEI in the germline V gene. The CDR3 runs 13 residues. V shed 8 bases, J shed 5 bases, and the junction held 8 bases outside the gene matches. CDR3 DNA sequence: TGTGCCAGCCGTGGACAGGTCGGTACTGAAGCTTTCTTT. Translation: CASRGQVGTEAFF.

This clone was observed once. The chain uses TRBV7-2 and TRBJ2-2; no definite D call. This CDR3 contains 15 residues. The V gene lost 2 bases and the J gene lost 0 bases, with 7 bases spanning the gap. CDR1 and CDR2 from the germline V gene are SGHTA and FQGNSA. The CDR3 coding sequence is TGTGCCAGCAGCTTATACACCCCGAACACCGGGGAGCTGTTTTTT. Translating it yields CASSLYTPNTGELFF.

This chain uses TRBV11-3 with TRBJ2-2; D call uncertain. The V end lost 2 bases, the J end lost 2 bases, and 3 bases lay between the germline ends. The CDR3 covers 13 residues. The germline V gene encodes CDR1 SGHNT and CDR2 YENEEA. CDR3 amino acids: CASSLINTGELFF. In DNA, the CDR3 is TGTGCCAGCAGCTTAATAAACACCGGGGAGCTGTTTTTT.

This clone appeared a single time. The chain has TRBV7-2 and TRBJ1-3, with 7 bases identical to TRBD1. Trimming took 5 bases from V and 0 from J; bases not matched to a gene: 10. The CDR3 spans 17 residues. Germline V gene sequence: CDR1 SGHTA, CDR2 FQGNSA. Here the CDR3 DNA reads TGTGCCAGCAGCCTAACCCTGACAGGGCTCTCTGGAAACACCATATATTTT. Translating gives CASSLTLTGLSGNTIYF. Full variable domain (rest looked up from reference TRBV7-2 and TRBJ1-3): GAGVSQSPSNKVTEKGKDVELRCDPISGHTALYWYRQSLGQGLEFLIYFQGNSAPDKSGLPSDRFSAERTGGSVSTLTIQRTQQEDSAVYLCASSLTLTGLSGNTIYFGEGSWLTVV.

This clone has just a few counts. The rearrangement links TRBV10-1 to TRBJ2-3, with 8 bases matching TRBD2. This CDR3 spans 16 amino acids. Per germline, CDR1 WNHNN and CDR2 SYGVQD (reference sequence). V trimming: 1 base; J trimming: 1 base; junction bases outside the gene matches: 4. The CDR3 protein is CASSEYGSGGTDTQYF. CDR3 bases: TGCGCCAGCAGTGAGTATGGTAGCGGGGGCACAGATACGCAGTATTTT.

The chain is built from TRBV5-1 and TRBJ2-2; 10 positions agree with TRBD1. The germline V gene has CDR1 SGHRS and CDR2 YFSETQ. The CDR3 has 16 residues. V lost 2 bases, J lost 3 bases, and 4 bases stayed unmatched. DNA of the CDR3: TGCGCCAGCAGCTTATGGACAGGGGGTGACACCGGGGAGCTGTTTTTT. Translated: CASSLWTGGDTGELFF.

Here the CDR3 reads CASSPSARTGLNTGELFF. DNA for the CDR3: TGTGCCAGCAGCCCCTCGGCCAGGACAGGCCTCAACACCGGGGAGCTGTTTTTT. This chain connects TRBV11-3 to TRBJ2-2, with TRBD1 matching over 7 bases. Germline assignment: CDR1 SGHNT and CDR2 YENEEA. CDR3 length: 18 residues. V dropped 5 bases and J dropped 2; count of bases not matched to a gene: 14.

This clone has a handful of counts. This chain connects TRBV14 to TRBJ1-1; TRBD1 might be the D (5 bases). The CDR3 runs to 14 residues. Deletions cut 1 base from V and 9 bases from J, with 15 bases between. In germline, CDR1 is SGHDN, CDR2 FVKESK. CDR3 sequence: CASSQAGTGVKAFF. The CDR3, as DNA: TGTGCCAGCAGCCAAGCAGGTACAGGTGTTAAAGCTTTCTTT.

The V gene is TRBV28, the J gene TRBJ1-5; the D is unclear. Trimming cost V 5 bases and J 5 bases, with 13 bases left between them. CDR1 is MDHEN and CDR2 is SYDVKM in the germline V gene. This CDR3 contains 14 residues. The CDR3 coding sequence is TGTGCCAGCAGTGCGGGCGGTTGGGATCAGCCCCAGCATTTT. This translates into CASSAGGWDQPQHF.

The gene calls are TRBV6-6 and TRBJ1-5, with a tentative D call TRBD1 (5 bases). The germline V gene has CDR1 MNHNY and CDR2 SVGAGI (reference sequence). The CDR3 runs to 15 residues. The ends were cut back, 6 bases at V and 7 bases at J, with 19 bases in the middle. The CDR3 DNA reads as TGTGCCAGCAGCCGGGGGAGGGGTCAGGACCAGCCCCAGCATTTT. As protein: CASSRGRGQDQPQHF.

In DNA form, the CDR3 reads TGTGCCAGCAGTTACTCCGACAGGGCCGATCAGCCCCAGCATTTT. Encoded protein: CASSYSDRADQPQHF. The chain couples TRBV6-2 or TRBV6-3 to TRBJ1-5; 7 nucleotides align to TRBD1. Germline V lookup: CDR1 MNHEY, CDR2 SVGEGT. V trimming: 0 bases; J trimming: 5 bases; junction bases outside the gene matches: 4. CDR3 length: 15 amino acids.

The chain carries TRBV29-1 and TRBJ1-1, with 7 bases aligning to TRBD1. This CDR3 is 12 amino acids long. V gave up 0 bases and J gave up 12 bases; unmatched junction bases: 7. From germline, CDR1 is SQVTM and CDR2 ANQGSEA. This CDR3 reads CSVEEATGRTFF. CDR3 in DNA: TGCAGCGTTGAAGAAGCGACAGGGAGAACTTTCTTT.

The chain employs TRBV7-8 and TRBJ1-5, with D uncertain. CDR1 SGHVS and CDR2 FQNEAQ come from the germline V gene. The CDR3 consists of 15 residues. The ends were cut back, 3 bases at V and 0 bases at J, with 9 bases in the middle. For the CDR3, the DNA is TGTGCCAGCAGCTTGATGACTGCTAGCAATCAGCCCCAGCATTTT. This codes for CASSLMTASNQPQHF.

This clone was counted only a few times. This chain connects TRBV6-5 to TRBJ2-2; 7 positions agree with TRBD2. The CDR3 consists of 12 residues. The germline CDR1 and CDR2 sequences are MNHEY and SVGAGI. Trimming removed 10 bases from V and 10 bases from J; junction bases left unmatched: 9. CDR3 sequence reads: CATKAGPAELFF. CDR3 nucleotide sequence: TGTGCCACTAAAGCGGGGCCTGCGGAGCTGTTTTTT.

This chain joins TRBV19 and TRBJ2-2, with a possible D match to TRBD2 (5 bases). V lost 6 bases to trimming and J lost 4 bases, with 9 bases between them. This CDR3 region has 13 residues. Per the germline V gene, CDR1 is LNHDA and CDR2 is SQIVND (reference sequence). The DNA of the CDR3 is TGTGCCAGTAGACTAGGGTTCACCGGGGAGCTGTTTTTT. It specifies CASRLGFTGELFF.

V gene TRBV5-1 combines with J gene TRBJ2-2, with no clear D. This CDR3 region has 13 residues. Germline V gives CDR1 SGHRS, CDR2 YFSETQ. The V and J ends lost 0 bases and 6 bases respectively, with 6 bases between them. CDR3 in DNA: TGCGCCAGCAGCTTGGATTCCGCCGGGGAGCTGTTTTTT. It is translated as CASSLDSAGELFF.

This clone was seen a single time. The V and J genes are TRBV20-1 and TRBJ2-7; 10 positions match TRBD1. The germline gives CDR1 DFQATT, CDR2 SNEGSKA (reference sequence). The CDR3 length is 15 residues. The junction had 9 bases not matched to a gene; V was cut back by 3 bases and J by 4 bases. Here the CDR3 reads CSASPAGTGAYEQYF. CDR3 in DNA: TGCAGTGCTAGTCCAGCCGGGACAGGGGCTTACGAGCAGTACTTC.

CDR3: CSASQGLAGDYNEQFF. CDR3 nucleotides: TGCAGTGCTAGTCAGGGACTAGCGGGCGATTACAATGAGCAGTTCTTC. The chain carries TRBV20-1 and TRBJ2-1; 12 positions match TRBD2. The germline CDR1 and CDR2 sequences are DFQATT and SNEGSKA (reference sequence). CDR3 length: 16 amino acids. Losses at the gene ends were 3 bases for V and 4 bases for J; bases not matched to a gene: 7.

This clone appeared a single time. The chain recombines TRBV24-1 with TRBJ2-3; weak D call: TRBD2 (6 bases). Germline CDR1 and CDR2: KGHDR and SFDVKD. V shed 5 bases and J shed 4 bases, with 15 bases lying between them. The length of the CDR3 is 15 residues. In DNA form, the CDR3 reads TGTGCCACCAGTGCTGGGACTCTGTCCGCAGATACGCAGTATTTT. Protein product: CATSAGTLSADTQYF.

The V gene is TRBV6-2 or TRBV6-3, the J gene TRBJ2-3; tentatively, D is TRBD2 (6 bases). V lost 2 bases to trimming and J lost 2 bases, with 14 bases between them. This CDR3 is built from 16 residues. Germline V lookup: CDR1 MNHEY, CDR2 SVGEGT. The CDR3 loop is CASSYKAGISTDTQYF. DNA of the CDR3: TGTGCCAGCAGTTACAAGGCGGGGATCTCCACAGATACGCAGTATTTT.

This clone was picked up one time. The V call is TRBV10-3, the J call TRBJ1-1; D remains ambiguous. Germline CDR1 is ENHRY and CDR2 is SYGVKD. Trimming left V 0 bases short and J 7 bases short, with 9 bases between. This CDR3 is 13 amino acids long. The CDR3 loop reads CAISESRVSEAFF. The CDR3 DNA is TGTGCCATCAGTGAGTCGAGAGTTAGTGAAGCTTTCTTT.